What follows are 21 T cell receptor beta chains derived from one specimen sequenced in a study of blood T cell repertoires in COVID-19. Using immunoSEQ multiplex PCR, the repertoire was profiled, and TCRdb retains in-frame clones only, with some absent. The sample consists of 69,000 or so clones, 70% to 85% of them appearing once. Material: peripheral blood. These receptors were obtained from a man aged 50-59 years with COVID-19, enrolled during active disease.

The V gene is TRBV9, the J gene TRBJ2-1; 10 bases match TRBD1. Trimming removed 1 base from V and 8 bases from J; junction bases left unmatched: 9. Germline V gene data show CDR1 as SGDLS and CDR2 as YYNGEE. The CDR3 extends over 16 amino acids. CDR3 coding DNA: TGTGCCAGCAGCGTATCCCCGGGACAGGGGTTTGATGAGCAGTTCTTC. Translating gives CASSVSPGQGFDEQFF.

The genes are TRBV6-6 and TRBJ1-4; D ambiguous. This CDR3 is 12 amino acids long. Germline CDR1 and CDR2: MNHNY and SVGAGI (reference sequence). V lost 6 bases, J lost 8 bases, and 10 bases lay in between. CDR3 coding DNA: TGTGCCAGCAGCCGGGATTGGGAAAAACTGTTTTTT. Its protein is CASSRDWEKLFF.

This chain uses TRBV5-6 with TRBJ2-7; the D gene is possibly TRBD2 (6 bases). The CDR3 spans 16 residues. The V gene's germline CDR1 is SGHDT and CDR2 YYEEEE. V gave up 1 base and J gave up 2 bases, with 16 bases separating them. The DNA of the CDR3 is TGTGCCAGCAGCTTGATGAGCGCGGGAACTACCTACGAGCAGTACTTC. Amino acid sequence: CASSLMSAGTTYEQYF.

The chain links TRBV5-1 to TRBJ2-3; 14 positions agree with TRBD2. Germline lookup yields CDR1 SGHRS and CDR2 YFSETQ. V was pared by 3 bases and J by 2 bases, with 8 bases of the junction left unmatched. The CDR3 loop spans 18 amino acids. As DNA, the CDR3 is TGCGCCAGCAGCTCCGGACTAGCGGGGGGTCTTTCCACAGATACGCAGTATTTT. It specifies CASSSGLAGGLSTDTQYF.

The chain recombines TRBV11-3 with TRBJ2-7; 8 nucleotides line up with TRBD1. The germline CDR1 and CDR2 sequences are SGHNT and YENEEA. CDR3 size: 16 residues. J gave up 0 bases and V 10 bases, and 14 bases lay outside the gene matches. The CDR3 region has the DNA TGTGCCAACCCTCCTCAGGGGGCTCTAGGCTCCTACGAGCAGTACTTC. Encoded protein: CANPPQGALGSYEQYF.

This chain connects TRBV5-8 to TRBJ1-2, with 8 bases lining up with TRBD1. The CDR3 has 15 amino acids. Losses at the gene ends were 4 bases for V and 3 bases for J; bases not matched to a gene: 8. The V gene's germline CDR1 is SGHTS and CDR2 YDEGEE. CDR3 residues: CASSRGQGLDYGYTF. Written as DNA, the CDR3 is TGTGCCAGCAGCCGTGGACAGGGTCTCGACTATGGCTACACCTTC.

This clone appeared once. The V gene is TRBV14, the J gene TRBJ2-5, with 7 bases aligning to TRBD2. Germline lookup yields CDR1 SGHDN and CDR2 FVKESK. There are 14 residues in the CDR3. V shed 3 bases and J 5 bases; nucleotides not matched to a gene: 6. CDR3 sequence: CASSQGRVLETQYF. CDR3 sequence (DNA): TGTGCCAGCAGCCAGGGGAGGGTGTTGGAGACCCAGTACTTC.

This clone came up once. This chain connects TRBV2 to TRBJ1-5; D uncertain. The CDR3 is 16 residues long. The V end was cut by 5 bases, the J end by 6 bases, with 20 bases between. Looked up from germline, CDR1 is SNHLY and CDR2 is FYNNEI. The CDR3 sequence: CASSQHREQVFQPQHF. The CDR3 bases are TGTGCCAGCAGTCAGCACAGAGAGCAGGTTTTTCAGCCCCAGCATTTT.

The genes are TRBV7-9 and TRBJ1-4; D may be TRBD1 (5 bases). The CDR3 contains 14 residues. V was clipped by 5 bases and J by 7 bases, with 14 bases between them. Germline CDR1 and CDR2: SEHNR and FQNEAQ (reference sequence). This CDR3 is CASSLGQLGEKLFF. DNA for the CDR3: TGTGCCAGCAGCCTAGGACAATTAGGTGAAAAACTGTTTTTT.

The J gene is TRBJ2-1, the V gene TRBV11-3, with 7 nucleotides matching TRBD1. In germline, CDR1 is SGHNT, CDR2 YENEEA. V lost 5 bases to trimming and J lost 10 bases; unmatched junction nucleotides: 5. The CDR3 covers 12 residues. In nucleotides, the CDR3 is TGTGCCAGCAGCGCTCGACAGGGAGAGCAGTTCTTC. Encoded protein: CASSARQGEQFF.

The V gene is TRBV19, the J gene TRBJ2-3; 12 nucleotides line up with TRBD2. V lost 5 bases, J lost 2 bases, and 8 bases stayed unmatched. The CDR3 has 17 amino acids. Germline CDR1 LNHDA, CDR2 SQIVND (reference sequence). CDR3 sequence: CASSDSRTSGDTDTQYF. Written as DNA, the CDR3 is TGTGCCAGTAGTGACTCACGGACTAGCGGGGACACAGATACGCAGTATTTT. Supplemented by reference TRBV19 and TRBJ2-3, the full variable domain reads DGGITQSPKYLFRKEGQNVTLSCEQNLNHDAMYWYRQDPGQGLRLIYYSQIVNDFQKGDIAEGYSVSREKKESFPLTVTSAQKNPTAFYLCASSDSRTSGDTDTQYFGPGTRLTVL.

The chain is built from TRBV10-2 and TRBJ1-2, with 9 bases fitting TRBD1. The CDR3 runs 14 residues. Unmatched junction bases numbered 7, after V lost 7 bases and J lost 4 bases. Germline loops: CDR1 WSHSY, CDR2 SAAADI. The CDR3 bases are TGCGCCAGCAAACCGGACAGGGGAGGCTATGGCTACACCTTC. It specifies CASKPDRGGYGYTF.

The chain is built from TRBV14 and TRBJ2-3; TRBD1 matches 7 bases. CDR1 and CDR2 from the germline V gene are SGHDN and FVKESK. The V and J ends lost 1 base and 8 bases, in that order; junction bases with no gene match: 6. The CDR3 covers 14 residues. The CDR3 is CASSQGDSPVTQYF. In DNA, the CDR3 is TGTGCCAGCAGCCAAGGGGACAGCCCGGTTACGCAGTATTTT.

The V and J genes are TRBV28 and TRBJ2-7, with D possibly matching TRBD1 (6 bases). This CDR3 is 11 amino acids long. CDR1 is MDHEN, CDR2 SYDVKM, per germline. Trimming stripped 5 bases from V and 8 bases from J, with 10 bases between. CDR3 loop: CASSLQGKQYF. CDR3 coding DNA: TGTGCCAGCAGTCTCCAGGGGAAGCAGTACTTC.

The chain recombines TRBV18 with TRBJ2-1, with 9 bases fitting TRBD1. V was pared by 4 bases and J by 6 bases, with 7 bases of the junction left unmatched. Germline V gene sequence: CDR1 KGHSH, CDR2 LQKENI. This CDR3 spans 15 amino acids. Here the CDR3 reads CASSRGTGIRNEQFF. In nucleotides, the CDR3 is TGTGCCAGCTCACGCGGGACAGGGATACGCAATGAGCAGTTCTTC.

The chain recombines TRBV7-9 with TRBJ1-4; D is ambiguous. Trimming removed 4 bases from V and 0 bases from J, with 3 bases in between. The germline V gene has CDR1 SEHNR and CDR2 FQNEAQ (reference sequence). The CDR3 runs 13 residues. This chain's CDR3 is CASSSATNEKLFF. CDR3 DNA: TGTGCCAGCAGCTCCGCAACTAATGAAAAACTGTTTTTT.

V and J are TRBV7-9 and TRBJ2-5; perhaps TRBD2 as D (5 bases). V dropped 6 bases and J dropped 4 bases, with 12 bases sitting between them. The V gene's germline CDR1 is SEHNR and CDR2 FQNEAQ (reference sequence). CDR3 length equals 13 residues. The CDR3 sequence: CASSIEGLETQYF. CDR3 nucleotides: TGTGCCAGCAGTATAGAGGGTCTAGAGACCCAGTACTTC.

This clone was seen a single time. This chain joins TRBV6-5 and TRBJ2-2; maybe TRBD1 (6 bases). V was trimmed by 5 bases and J by 2 bases, leaving 12 bases between them. CDR3 size: 15 residues. Germline V CDR1 and CDR2: MNHEY, SVGAGI. The CDR3 region is CASSTDSLNTGELFF. The DNA of the CDR3 is TGTGCCAGCAGTACGGACAGTCTAAACACCGGGGAGCTGTTTTTT.

The chain joins TRBV2 to TRBJ2-7; the D gene is possibly TRBD1 (6 bases). Germline CDR1 and CDR2: SNHLY and FYNNEI. The CDR3 is 12 residues long. Trimming removed 6 bases at V and 1 base at J, with 7 bases between. CDR3 DNA: TGTGCCAGCAGCGGACAGTCCTACGAGCAGTACTTC. It is translated as CASSGQSYEQYF. The full variable domain, its missing parts supplied by reference TRBV2 and TRBJ2-7, is EPEVTQTPSHQVTQMGQEVILRCVPISNHLYFYWYRQILGQKVEFLVSFYNNEISEKSEIFDDQFSVERPDGSNFTLKIRSTKLEDSAMYFCASSGQSYEQYFGPGTRLTVT.

This chain joins TRBV3-1 (or the pseudogene TRBV3-2) and TRBJ1-2; TRBD1 agrees at 7 bases. CDR3 length: 15 residues. Germline V lookup: CDR1 LGHDT, CDR2 YNNKEL (reference sequence). The trim removed 1 base at V and 5 bases at J, leaving 7 bases unmatched. The CDR3 DNA sequence: TGTGCCAGCAGCCAAGCAGAGGGGGCGGGTTATGGCTACACCTTC. It is translated as CASSQAEGAGYGYTF.

The rearrangement links TRBV4-2 to TRBJ2-3; 9 bases match TRBD2. Germline-derived CDR1 and CDR2 are LGHNA and YNFKEQ. With 0 bases clipped from V and 6 bases from J, the junction kept 4 bases outside the gene matches. CDR3 length equals 15 residues. In DNA form, the CDR3 reads TGTGCCAGCAGCCAAGAGAGCGGGGGGTTCGATACGCAGTATTTT. This sequence encodes CASSQESGGFDTQYF.